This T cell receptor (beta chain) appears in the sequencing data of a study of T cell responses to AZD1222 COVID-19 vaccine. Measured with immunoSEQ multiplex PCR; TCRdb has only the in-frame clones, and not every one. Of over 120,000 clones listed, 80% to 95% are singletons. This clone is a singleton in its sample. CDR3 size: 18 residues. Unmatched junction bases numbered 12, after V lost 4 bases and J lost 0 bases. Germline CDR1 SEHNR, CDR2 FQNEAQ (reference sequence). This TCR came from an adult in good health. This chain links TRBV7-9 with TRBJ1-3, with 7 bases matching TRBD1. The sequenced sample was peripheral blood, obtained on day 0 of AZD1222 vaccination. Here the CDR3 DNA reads TGTGCCAGCAGCTGGCACCGGACAGGCGACCTCTCTGGAAACACCATATATTTT. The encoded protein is CASSWHRTGDLSGNTIYF.